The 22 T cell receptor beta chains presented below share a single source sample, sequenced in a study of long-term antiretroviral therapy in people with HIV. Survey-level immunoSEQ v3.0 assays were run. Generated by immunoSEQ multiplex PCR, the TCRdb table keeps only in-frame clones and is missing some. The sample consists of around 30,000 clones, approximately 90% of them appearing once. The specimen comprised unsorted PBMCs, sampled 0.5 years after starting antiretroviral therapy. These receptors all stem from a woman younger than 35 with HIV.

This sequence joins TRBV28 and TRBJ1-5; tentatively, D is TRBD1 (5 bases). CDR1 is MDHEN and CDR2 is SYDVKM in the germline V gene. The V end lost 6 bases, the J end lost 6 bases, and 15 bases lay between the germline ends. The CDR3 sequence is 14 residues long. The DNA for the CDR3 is TGTGCCAGCAGACGTGGGCTGGGGGGTCAGCCCCAGCATTTT. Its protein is CASRRGLGGQPQHF.

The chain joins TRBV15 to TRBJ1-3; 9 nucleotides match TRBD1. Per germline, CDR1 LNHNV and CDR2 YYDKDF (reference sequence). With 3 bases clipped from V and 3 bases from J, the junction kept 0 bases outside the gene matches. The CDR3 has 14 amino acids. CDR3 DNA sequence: TGTGCCACCAGCAGGGACAGGGGTGGAAACACCATATATTTT. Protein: CATSRDRGGNTIYF.

In DNA, the CDR3 is TGTGCCAGCAGCGGGCGACGGGCCCTTGGGGAGCAGTACTTC. Translating gives CASSGRRALGEQYF. V and J are TRBV11-2 and TRBJ2-7; no firm D call. Trimming left V 5 bases short and J 7 bases short, with 18 bases between. The CDR3 is made up of 14 amino acids. The germline V gene has CDR1 SGHAT and CDR2 FQNNGV.

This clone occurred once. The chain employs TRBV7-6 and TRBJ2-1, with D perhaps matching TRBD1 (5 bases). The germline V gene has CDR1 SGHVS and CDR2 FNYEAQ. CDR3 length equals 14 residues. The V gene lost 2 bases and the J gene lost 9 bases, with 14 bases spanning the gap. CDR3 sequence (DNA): TGTGCCAGCAGCTTAAAGGGGAACATCGGTGAGCAGTTCTTC. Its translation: CASSLKGNIGEQFF.

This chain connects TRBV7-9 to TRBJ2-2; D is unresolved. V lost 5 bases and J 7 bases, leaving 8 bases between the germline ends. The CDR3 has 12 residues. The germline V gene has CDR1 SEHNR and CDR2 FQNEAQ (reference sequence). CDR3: CASSGTVGELFF. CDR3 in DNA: TGTGCCAGCAGCGGTACGGTCGGGGAGCTGTTTTTT.

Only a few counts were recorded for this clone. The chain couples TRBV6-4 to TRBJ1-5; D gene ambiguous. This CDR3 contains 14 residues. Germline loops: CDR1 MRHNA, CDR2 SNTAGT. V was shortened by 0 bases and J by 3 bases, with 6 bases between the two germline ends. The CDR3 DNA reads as TGTGCCAGCAGTGACTCAACAGACAATCAGCCCCAGCATTTT. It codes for CASSDSTDNQPQHF.

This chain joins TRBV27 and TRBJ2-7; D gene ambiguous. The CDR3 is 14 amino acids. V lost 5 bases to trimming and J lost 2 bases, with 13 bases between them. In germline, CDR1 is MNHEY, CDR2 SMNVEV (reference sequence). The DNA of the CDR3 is TGTGCCAGCAGTACATTAAGTTTCCCCTACGAGCAGTACTTC. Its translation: CASSTLSFPYEQYF.

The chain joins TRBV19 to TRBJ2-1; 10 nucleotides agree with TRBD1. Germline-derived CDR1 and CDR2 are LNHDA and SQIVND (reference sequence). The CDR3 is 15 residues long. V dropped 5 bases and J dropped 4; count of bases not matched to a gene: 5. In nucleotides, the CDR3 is TGTGCCAGTAGTGTACCGGGACAGGGGTACAATGAGCAGTTCTTC. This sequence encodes CASSVPGQGYNEQFF.

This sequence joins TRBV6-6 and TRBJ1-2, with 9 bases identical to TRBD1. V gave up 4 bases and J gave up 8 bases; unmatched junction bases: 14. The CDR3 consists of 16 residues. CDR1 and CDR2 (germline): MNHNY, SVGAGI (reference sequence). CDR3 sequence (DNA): TGTGCCAGCAGTTCCCCTCAGGGGACAGGGTTCGGAGGCTACACCTTC. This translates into CASSSPQGTGFGGYTF.

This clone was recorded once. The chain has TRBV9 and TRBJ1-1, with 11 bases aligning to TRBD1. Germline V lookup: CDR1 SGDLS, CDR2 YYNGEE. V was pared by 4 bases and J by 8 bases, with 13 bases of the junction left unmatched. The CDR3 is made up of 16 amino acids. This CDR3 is CASSHGTGGDSVEAFF. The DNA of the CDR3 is TGTGCCAGCAGCCATGGGACAGGGGGAGATTCGGTAGAAGCTTTCTTT.

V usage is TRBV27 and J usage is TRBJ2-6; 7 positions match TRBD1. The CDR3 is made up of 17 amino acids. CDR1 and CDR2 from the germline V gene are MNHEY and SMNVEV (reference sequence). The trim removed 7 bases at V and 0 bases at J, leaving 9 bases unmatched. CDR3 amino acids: CASTRDSVLSGANVLTF. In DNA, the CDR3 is TGTGCCAGCACCAGGGACAGCGTTCTCTCTGGGGCCAACGTCCTGACTTTC.

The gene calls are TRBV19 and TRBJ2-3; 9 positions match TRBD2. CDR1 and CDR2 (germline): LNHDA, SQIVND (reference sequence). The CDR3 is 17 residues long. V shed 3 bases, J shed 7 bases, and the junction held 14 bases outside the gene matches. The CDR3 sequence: CASSMPGGAGGSNTQYF. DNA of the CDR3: TGTGCCAGTAGTATGCCCGGGGGAGCGGGAGGCTCTAATACGCAGTATTTT.

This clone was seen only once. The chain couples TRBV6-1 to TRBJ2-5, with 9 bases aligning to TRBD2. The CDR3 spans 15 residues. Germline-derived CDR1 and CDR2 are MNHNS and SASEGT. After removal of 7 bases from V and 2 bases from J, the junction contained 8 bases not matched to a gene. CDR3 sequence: CASTLAGVEQETQYF. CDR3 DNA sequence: TGTGCCAGCACCTTAGCGGGAGTGGAACAAGAGACCCAGTACTTC.

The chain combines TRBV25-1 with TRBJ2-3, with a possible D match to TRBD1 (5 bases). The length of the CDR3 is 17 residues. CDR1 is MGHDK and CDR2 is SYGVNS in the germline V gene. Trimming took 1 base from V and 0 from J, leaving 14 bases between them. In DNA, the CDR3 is TGTGCCAGCAGTGAATCAGGGCACACGACTAGCACAGATACGCAGTATTTT. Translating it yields CASSESGHTTSTDTQYF.

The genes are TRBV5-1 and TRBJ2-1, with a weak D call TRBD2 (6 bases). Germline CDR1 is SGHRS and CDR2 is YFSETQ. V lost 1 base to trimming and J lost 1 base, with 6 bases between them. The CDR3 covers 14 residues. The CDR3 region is CASSLRESYNEQFF. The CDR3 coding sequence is TGCGCCAGCAGCTTGCGGGAGTCCTACAATGAGCAGTTCTTC.

The CDR3 DNA follows: TGTGCCAGCGGCTTAGCGGGAGGGTCCAAAAACATTCAGTACTTC. Its protein is CASGLAGGSKNIQYF. The rearrangement joins TRBV25-1 to TRBJ2-4; 11 nucleotides match TRBD2. Germline V lookup: CDR1 MGHDK, CDR2 SYGVNS. The trim removed 8 bases at V and 2 bases at J, leaving 5 bases unmatched. The CDR3 is 15 residues long. The variable domain in full, with the rest retrieved from reference TRBV25-1 and TRBJ2-4, is EADIYQTPRYLVIGTGKKITLECSQTMGHDKMYWYQQDPGMELHLIHYSYGVNSTEKGDLSSESTVSRIRTEHFPLTLESARPSHTSQYLCASGLAGGSKNIQYFGAGTRLSVL.

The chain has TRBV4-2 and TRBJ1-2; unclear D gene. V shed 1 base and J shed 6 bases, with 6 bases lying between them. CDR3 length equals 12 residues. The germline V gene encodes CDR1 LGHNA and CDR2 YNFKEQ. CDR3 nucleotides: TGTGCCAGCAGCCAAGGAGAAAATGGCTACACCTTC. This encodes CASSQGENGYTF.

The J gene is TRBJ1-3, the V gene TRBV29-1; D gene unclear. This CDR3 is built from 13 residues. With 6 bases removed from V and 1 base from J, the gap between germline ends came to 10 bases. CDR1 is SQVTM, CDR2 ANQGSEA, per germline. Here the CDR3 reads CSVLTVSGNTIYF. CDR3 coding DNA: TGCAGCGTCTTGACCGTTTCTGGAAACACCATATATTTT.

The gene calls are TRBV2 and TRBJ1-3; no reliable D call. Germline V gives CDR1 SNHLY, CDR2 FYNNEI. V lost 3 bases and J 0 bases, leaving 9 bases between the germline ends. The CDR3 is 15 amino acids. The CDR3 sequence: CASSEARNSGNTIYF. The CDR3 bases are TGTGCCAGCAGTGAGGCCAGGAACTCTGGAAACACCATATATTTT.

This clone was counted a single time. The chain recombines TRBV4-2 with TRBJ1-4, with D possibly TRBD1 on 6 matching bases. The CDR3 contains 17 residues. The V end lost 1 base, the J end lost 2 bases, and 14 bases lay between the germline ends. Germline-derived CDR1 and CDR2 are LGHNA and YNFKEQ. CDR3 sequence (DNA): TGTGCCAGCAGCCAAGGGCCCGGGGGCGGCACTAATGAAAAACTGTTTTTT. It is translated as CASSQGPGGGTNEKLFF.

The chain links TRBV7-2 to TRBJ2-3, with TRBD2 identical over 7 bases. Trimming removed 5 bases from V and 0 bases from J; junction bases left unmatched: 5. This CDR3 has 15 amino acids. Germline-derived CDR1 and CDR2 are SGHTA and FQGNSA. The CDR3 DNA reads TGTGCCAGCAGCCCACTAGCGACTAGCACAGATACGCAGTATTTT. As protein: CASSPLATSTDTQYF.

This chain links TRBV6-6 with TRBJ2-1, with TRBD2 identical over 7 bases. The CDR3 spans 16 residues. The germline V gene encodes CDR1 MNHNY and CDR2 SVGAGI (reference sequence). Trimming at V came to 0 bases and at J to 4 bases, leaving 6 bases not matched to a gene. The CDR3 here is CASSYSFSGEYNEQFF. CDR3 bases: TGTGCCAGCAGTTACTCATTCAGCGGGGAATACAATGAGCAGTTCTTC.